Sequencing of this T cell receptor beta chain was carried out in a study of blood T cell repertoires in COVID-19. Ages ranged from roughly 18 to 100 years, with residence in about two dozen US areas. Germline V gene data show CDR1 as KGHDR and CDR2 as SFDVKD. V trimming: 2 bases; J trimming: 6 bases; junction bases outside the gene matches: 3. CDR3 length: 15 residues. The protocol was immunoSEQ multiplex PCR, while the TCRdb copy is restricted to in-frame clones and leaves out a portion. The profile shows roughly 220,000 clones, about 83% of them singletons. This clonotype was sampled from a middle-aged woman who had recovered from COVID-19. Material for sequencing was PBMCs or T cells enriched from blood (not recorded which). The chain recombines TRBV24-1 with TRBJ2-1, with 10 bases aligning to TRBD2. The CDR3 region has the DNA TGTGCCACCAGTGATTCTCGGACTAGCGGCAATGAGCAGTTCTTC. This sequence encodes CATSDSRTSGNEQFF.